This is a list of T cell receptor beta chains from one sample in a study of blood T cell repertoires in COVID-19. Produced via immunoSEQ multiplex PCR; TCRdb's table is partial and in-frame only. The sample lists roughly 150,000 clones, around 80% occurring once. The material sequenced was peripheral blood. These receptors were obtained from a man aged 55 to 69 with acute or convalescent COVID-19. CDR3s include the opening cysteine and the closing phenylalanine or tryptophan. The D gene is left open where the match is weak. Clone size is given for some rows only: seen once, a few or many times, or a class if the clone is expanded.

size | J | D | V | CDR3 | DNA
. | TRBJ2-4 | TRBD2 | TRBV5-4 | CASSLLAGRNIQYF | TGTGCCAGCAGCTTACTAGCGGGGCGAAACATTCAGTACTTC
. | TRBJ2-7 | TRBD1 | TRBV28 | CASSNLPGQGAEACF | TGTGCCAGCAGTAACCTCCCGGGACAGGGGGCGGAGGCCTGTTTC
. | TRBJ1-1 | . | TRBV10-3 | CAISESSVEGGTEAFF | TGTGCCATCAGTGAGTCATCTGTGGAGGGGGGGACTGAAGCTTTCTTT
. | TRBJ1-1 | . | TRBV28 | CASSRMTAEAFF | TGTGCCAGCAGTCGGATGACAGCTGAAGCTTTCTTT
once | TRBJ1-4 | . | TRBV2 | CASSQDSSAREKLFF | TGTGCCAGCAGTCAAGACAGTTCTGCACGTGAAAAACTGTTTTTT
. | TRBJ2-7 | TRBD1 | TRBV7-2 | CASSLRGTDSYEQYF | TGTGCCAGCAGCTTAAGGGGGACAGATTCCTACGAGCAGTACTTC
. | TRBJ1-5 | TRBD1 | TRBV5-8 | CASSRGQGVQPQHF | TGTGCCAGCAGCCGGGGACAGGGTGTTCAGCCCCAGCATTTT
. | TRBJ2-5 | . | TRBV4-2 | CASSQAATQETQYF | TGTGCCAGCAGCCAAGCCGCAACACAAGAGACCCAGTACTTC
few | TRBJ2-6 | TRBD2 | TRBV3-1/TRBV3-2 | CASSPSGGPGGGANVLTF | TGTGCCAGCAGCCCTAGCGGGGGGCCAGGTGGCGGGGCCAACGTCCTGACTTTC
. | TRBJ1-4 | . | TRBV5-1 | CASSLVVGGPANEKLFF | TGCGCCAGCAGCTTGGTGGTGGGAGGTCCAGCTAATGAAAAACTGTTTTTT
. | TRBJ2-7 | TRBD1 | TRBV2 | CASSESGQAYEQYF | TGTGCCAGCAGTGAATCGGGACAGGCCTACGAGCAGTACTTC
. | TRBJ2-7 | TRBD2 | TRBV7-8 | CASSLARGAPREQYF | TGTGCCAGCAGCTTAGCGCGGGGGGCGCCCCGGGAGCAGTACTTC
. | TRBJ2-7 | TRBD2 | TRBV2 | CASSDPGGNEQYF | TGTGCCAGCAGTGACCCGGGAGGGAACGAGCAGTACTTC
. | TRBJ1-4 | TRBD1 | TRBV7-9 | CASSLGTAGTGNEKLFF | TGTGCCAGCAGCTTAGGCACTGCCGGGACAGGGAATGAAAAACTGTTTTTT
. | TRBJ2-7 | TRBD2 | TRBV29-1 | CSVEVQVYSGESPYEQYF | TGCAGCGTTGAAGTTCAAGTCTATAGCGGGGAATCCCCCTACGAGCAGTACTTC
. | TRBJ2-3 | TRBD2 | TRBV30 | CAWSRGGVEYF | TGTGCCTGGAGTCGGGGGGGAGTTGAGTATTTT
. | TRBJ1-1 | . | TRBV9 | CASSARTDLNTEAFF | TGTGCCAGCAGCGCCAGGACAGATTTGAACACTGAAGCTTTCTTT
. | TRBJ2-5 | TRBD2 | TRBV2 | CASRLSGGLETQYF | TGTGCCAGCAGGCTGAGCGGGGGCTTGGAGACCCAGTACTTC
. | TRBJ1-2 | . | TRBV28 | CASSTGHGGYTF | TGTGCCAGCAGTACCGGACACGGTGGCTACACCTTC
. | TRBJ2-7 | TRBD1 | TRBV20-1 | CSALTGVEQYF | TGCAGTGCCTTAACAGGGGTCGAGCAGTACTTC
. | TRBJ2-7 | TRBD2 | TRBV4-1 | CASSHPGRPEQYF | TGCGCCAGCAGCCACCCCGGGAGGCCCGAGCAGTACTTC
. | TRBJ1-1 | . | TRBV11-2 | CASSLGRDRLNTEAFF | TGTGCCAGCAGCCTAGGACGAGACAGGCTGAACACTGAAGCTTTCTTT
. | TRBJ2-5 | . | TRBV24-1 | CATSDRQSPQETQYF | TGTGCCACCAGTGATCGACAGAGCCCCCAAGAGACCCAGTACTTC
. | TRBJ1-2 | TRBD1 | TRBV7-9 | CASSIKQGMNGYTF | TGTGCCAGCAGCATAAAACAGGGGATGAATGGCTACACCTTC
. | TRBJ2-1 | . | TRBV7-2 | CASSFTYNEQFF | TGTGCCAGCAGCTTTACCTACAATGAGCAGTTCTTC
few | TRBJ1-2 | . | TRBV13 | CASSRRQQSNYGYTF | TGTGCCAGCAGCCGCCGACAGCAGTCTAACTATGGCTACACCTTC
. | TRBJ2-5 | TRBD1 | TRBV9 | CASSDTQTGEETQYF | TGTGCCAGCAGTGATACCCAAACAGGGGAAGAGACCCAGTACTTC
. | TRBJ2-1 | TRBD1 | TRBV2 | CASSGQGAGNEQFF | TGTGCCAGCAGTGGACAGGGGGCTGGCAATGAGCAGTTCTTC
. | TRBJ1-1 | TRBD1 | TRBV29-1 | CSVGDSRTEAFF | TGCAGCGTTGGGGACAGTCGCACTGAAGCTTTCTTT
. | TRBJ2-4 | . | TRBV10-3 | CAISEGRAVGKNIQYF | TGTGCCATCAGTGAGGGCAGGGCGGTAGGCAAAAACATTCAGTACTTC
. | TRBJ2-2 | TRBD1 | TRBV4-2 | CASSQVDRGDTGELFF | TGTGCCAGCAGCCAAGTCGACAGGGGAGACACCGGGGAGCTGTTTTTT
. | TRBJ1-1 | TRBD1 | TRBV19 | CASSIERNRGMNTEAFF | TGTGCCAGTAGTATAGAGAGAAACAGGGGCATGAACACTGAAGCTTTCTTT
. | TRBJ1-2 | TRBD1 | TRBV30 | CAWSADRGQGGYTF | TGTGCCTGGAGTGCGGACAGGGGGCAGGGTGGCTACACCTTC
few | TRBJ1-2 | . | TRBV30 | CAWSAYTGLKGYTF | TGTGCCTGGAGTGCTTACACAGGTCTCAAGGGCTACACCTTC
. | TRBJ1-4 | . | TRBV3-1/TRBV3-2 | CASSQDTGRGPEEKLFF | TGTGCCAGCAGCCAAGATACAGGGAGGGGACCTGAGGAAAAACTGTTTTTT
once | TRBJ1-5 | . | TRBV5-1 | CASSEGQSNQPQHF | TGCGCCAGCAGCGAAGGACAGAGCAATCAGCCCCAGCATTTT
. | TRBJ2-7 | . | TRBV5-4 | CASRRDSYEQYF | TGTGCCAGCAGGCGGGACAGTTACGAGCAGTACTTC
. | TRBJ1-6 | . | TRBV14 | CASSQERDYNSPLHF | TGTGCCAGCAGCCAAGAGCGTGATTATAATTCACCCCTCCACTTT